The rows below give T cell receptor beta chains drawn from one sample of a study of cytomegalovirus exposure and HLA in healthy donors. Method: immunoSEQ multiplex PCR; TCRdb's copy keeps in-frame clones and lacks some. The data hold about 76,000 clones, with about 78% observed a single time. The sample consisted of PBMCs. All receptors come from a woman between 40 and 50 years old in good health and CMV-seropositive. CDR3s leave out the opening cysteine and the closing phenylalanine or tryptophan.

v_gene	len	j_gene	CDR3aa
TRBV5-1	14	TRBJ1-6	ASSLDGRGGDSPLH
TRBV27	11	TRBJ1-6	ASRVTRGLPLH
TRBV6-1	13	TRBJ1-5	ASSGDRGSYQPQH
TRBV19	15	TRBJ1-4	ASSWTGRPATNEKLF
TRBV19	14	TRBJ1-3	ASSTIRGLSGNTIY
TRBV29-1	13	TRBJ2-7	SVEVTGVSSYEQY
TRBV6-4	17	TRBJ2-2	ASSVRALAGGSNTGELF
TRBV6-4	13	TRBJ1-2	ASSEETSDLWGYT
TRBV2	12	TRBJ2-7	ASSEVQGIYEQY
TRBV7-2	16	TRBJ2-2	ASSLLRRGGLNTGELF
TRBV6-5	11	TRBJ2-3	ASRGGSTDTQY
TRBV12-5	12	TRBJ1-5	ASAQGSSNQPQH
TRBV5-5	11	TRBJ1-5	ASSSDPDQPQH
TRBV6-1	12	TRBJ2-3	ASSEGQGTDTQY
TRBV5-1	11	TRBJ2-7	ASSSQEGYEQY
TRBV30	11	TRBJ1-2	AWSDTGLIGYT
TRBV7-9	13	TRBJ1-6	ASSLVSSYNSPLH
TRBV5-1	13	TRBJ2-5	ASSSQTDQGEAQY
TRBV15	14	TRBJ2-3	ATSRILGQGTDTQY
TRBV6-5	14	TRBJ1-6	ASSYSEGLVNSPLH
TRBV5-6	13	TRBJ2-5	ASSSAPQGWGTQY
TRBV11-2	17	TRBJ1-3	ASSFPTGSHPYSGNTIY
TRBV7-9	10	TRBJ2-7	ASRGWSYEQY
TRBV5-1	12	TRBJ2-1	ASSQGLRADEQF
TRBV5-1	13	TRBJ2-7	ASSLTGTGEDEQY
TRBV6-6	12	TRBJ1-4	ASSVQGRDEKLF
TRBV5-1	13	TRBJ2-6	ASSVRDSGANVLT
TRBV4-1	11	TRBJ2-7	ASSLGRGYEQY
TRBV15	15	TRBJ2-3	ATSRGDGQGSTDTQY
TRBV7-9	12	TRBJ2-1	ASSPVRGLNEQF
TRBV7-8	12	TRBJ1-2	ASSSSGTKEGYT